This is a list of T cell receptor beta chains from one sample in a study of neurological immune-mediated disorders. MiXCR was run by TCRdb on the 5' RACE reads, yielding one entry per CDR3 protein. The sample yields approximately 45,000 distinct CDR3 sequences, roughly 12% seen once. Specimen: PBMCs. The receptors originated from a female donor in good health. CDR3s leave out the opening cysteine and the closing phenylalanine or tryptophan.

j_call v_call cdr3_aa
TRBJ2-3 TRBV2 ASSGALGRADTQY
TRBJ2-3 TRBV5-1 ASSSGDFLSHTQY
TRBJ2-5 TRBV20-1 SAIAGGRQETQY
TRBJ2-1 TRBV7-9 ASSFGGAANEQF
TRBJ2-1 TRBV7-3 ASSLGGLGVREQF
TRBJ1-1 TRBV18 ASSPLGGGVGTEAF
TRBJ1-1 TRBV10-1 ASRTAKNTEAF
TRBJ2-5 TRBV6-5 ASSYGGGVETQY
TRBJ2-2 TRBV6-5 ASSYGTSSGELF
TRBJ2-7 TRBV5-5 ASSFITSGMPYEQY
TRBJ1-1 TRBV15 ATSTGTEAF
TRBJ1-2 TRBV20-1 SARDHSGTARKGYGYT
TRBJ2-5 TRBV2 ASSALGGPQETQY
TRBJ1-1 TRBV5-1 ASSLGGSTEAF
TRBJ2-2 TRBV20-1 SARDGRDRDTGELF
TRBJ2-1 TRBV13 ASSLERESGSYNEQF
TRBJ1-1 TRBV5-1 ASSLEQGEIAVEAF
TRBJ1-2 TRBV12-3/TRBV12-4 ASSLGGRSTASYT
TRBJ2-2 TRBV29-1 SVRLAGNTGELF
TRBJ1-1 TRBV6-5 ASSTGVSTEAF
TRBJ1-1 TRBV5-1 ASSPEGGRPEAF
TRBJ1-1 TRBV10-2 ASSELRREEAF
TRBJ2-1 TRBV7-9 ASSPMAAGGYNEQF
TRBJ2-6 TRBV5-1 ASSLGGSSGANVLT
TRBJ1-5 TRBV5-1 ASSFGRDQPQH
TRBJ2-1 TRBV5-1 ASRGDPVNEQF
TRBJ2-1 TRBV15 ATRGGQGRNEQF
TRBJ2-1 TRBV30 AWRASGRGNEQF
TRBJ2-2 TRBV3-1 ASSQNTAPGELF
TRBJ2-7 TRBV29-1 SVEDRDFGYEQY
TRBJ1-3 TRBV7-6 ASGLQGGFGNTIY
TRBJ1-1 TRBV20-1 SAGGVGRPPLSTEAF
TRBJ2-5 TRBV29-1 SVDRQGQAQY
TRBJ1-5 TRBV6-2/TRBV6-3 ASSSSGTGARRGNQPQH
TRBJ1-3 TRBV6-5 ASSYSSGGEDTIY
TRBJ2-2 TRBV29-1 SAGTGEYTGELF
TRBJ2-3 TRBV5-1 ASSPHLDSHGDTQY
TRBJ2-1 TRBV13 ASSLVAGTGSGNEQF
TRBJ2-2 TRBV20-1 SASYTLYTGELF
TRBJ2-7 TRBV7-9 ASSAETPTLAGVSHEQY
TRBJ2-7 TRBV7-8 ASSLDGRGYEQY